This T cell receptor (beta chain) stems from a study of T-cell memory formation after mild COVID-19. TCRalpha and TCRbeta libraries used 5'RACE with constant-segment primers and UMIs. TCRdb redid the calling of the 5' RACE reads with MiXCR, one entry per CDR3 protein. This table holds 500,000 to 550,000 distinct CDR3 sequences, roughly 22% found once. Germline CDR1 is SGHTA and CDR2 is FQGTGA. The CDR3 sequence is 15 residues long. The V segment lost 4 bases and the J segment 7 bases; nucleotides outside the gene matches: 10. This rearrangement joins TRBV7-3 to TRBJ2-3; 8 bases align to TRBD1. The sequencing sample was made of PBMCs or a T cell subset sorted from them (not recorded which). This TCR came from an adult woman who had mild COVID-19 (a few samples of this study predate the infection). Cell type and time point are not known. The CDR3 nucleotides read TGTGCCAGCAGCTCCCCCCGGGACAGGCAAAATACGCAGTATTTT. Amino acid sequence: CASSSPRDRQNTQYF.